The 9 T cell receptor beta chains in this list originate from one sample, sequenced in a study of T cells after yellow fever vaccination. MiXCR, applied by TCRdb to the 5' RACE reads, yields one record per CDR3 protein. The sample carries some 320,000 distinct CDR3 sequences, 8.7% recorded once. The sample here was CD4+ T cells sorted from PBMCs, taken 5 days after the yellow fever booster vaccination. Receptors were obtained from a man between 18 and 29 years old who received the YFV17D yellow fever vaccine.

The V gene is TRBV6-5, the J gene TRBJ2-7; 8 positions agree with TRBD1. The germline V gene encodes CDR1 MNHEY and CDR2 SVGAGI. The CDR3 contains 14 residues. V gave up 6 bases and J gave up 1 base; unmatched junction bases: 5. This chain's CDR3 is CASSRQGNSYEQYF. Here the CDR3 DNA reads TGTGCCAGCAGCAGACAGGGGAATTCCTACGAGCAGTACTTC.

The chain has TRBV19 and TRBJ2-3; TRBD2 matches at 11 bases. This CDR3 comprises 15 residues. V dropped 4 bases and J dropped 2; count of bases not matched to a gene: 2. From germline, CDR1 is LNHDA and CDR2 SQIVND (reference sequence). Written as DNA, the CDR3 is TGTGCCAGTAGTAAGACTAGCGGGATCACAGATACGCAGTATTTT. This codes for CASSKTSGITDTQYF.

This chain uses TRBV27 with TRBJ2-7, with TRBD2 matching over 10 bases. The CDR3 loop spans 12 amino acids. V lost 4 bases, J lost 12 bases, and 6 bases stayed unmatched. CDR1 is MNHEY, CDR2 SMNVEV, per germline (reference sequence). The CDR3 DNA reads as TGTGCCAGCAGTTCTAGCGGGGGCAACCGGTACTTC. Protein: CASSSSGGNRYF.

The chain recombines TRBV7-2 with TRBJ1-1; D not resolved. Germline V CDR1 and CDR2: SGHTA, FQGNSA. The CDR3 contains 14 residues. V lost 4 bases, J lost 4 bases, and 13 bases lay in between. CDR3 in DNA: TGTGCCAGCAGCTCCGGGCGGGTCCCCACTGAAGCTTTCTTT. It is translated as CASSSGRVPTEAFF.

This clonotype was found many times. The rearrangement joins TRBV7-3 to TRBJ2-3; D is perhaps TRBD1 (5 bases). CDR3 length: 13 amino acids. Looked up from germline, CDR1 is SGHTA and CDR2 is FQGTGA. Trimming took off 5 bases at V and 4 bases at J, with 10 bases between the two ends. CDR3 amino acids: CASSAQVSDTQYF. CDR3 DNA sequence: TGTGCCAGCAGCGCACAGGTTTCAGATACGCAGTATTTT.

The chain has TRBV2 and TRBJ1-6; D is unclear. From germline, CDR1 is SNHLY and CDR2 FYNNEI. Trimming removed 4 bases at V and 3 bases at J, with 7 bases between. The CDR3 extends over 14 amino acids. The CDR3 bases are TGTGCCAGCAGTGGATGGATCTATAATTCACCCCTCCACTTT. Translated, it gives CASSGWIYNSPLHF.

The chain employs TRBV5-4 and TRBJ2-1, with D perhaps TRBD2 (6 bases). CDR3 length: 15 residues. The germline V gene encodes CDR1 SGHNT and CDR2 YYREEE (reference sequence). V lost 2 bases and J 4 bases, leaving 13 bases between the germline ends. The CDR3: CASSFPAGGYNEQFF. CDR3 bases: TGTGCCAGCAGCTTCCCTGCCGGGGGATACAATGAGCAGTTCTTC.

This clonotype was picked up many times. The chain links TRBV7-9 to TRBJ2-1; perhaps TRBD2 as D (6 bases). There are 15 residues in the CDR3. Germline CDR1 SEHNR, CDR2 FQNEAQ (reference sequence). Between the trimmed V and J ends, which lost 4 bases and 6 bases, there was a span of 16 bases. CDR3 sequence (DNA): TGTGCCAGCAGCTACCGACTAGTCGGGTCCAATGAGCAGTTCTTC. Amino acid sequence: CASSYRLVGSNEQFF.

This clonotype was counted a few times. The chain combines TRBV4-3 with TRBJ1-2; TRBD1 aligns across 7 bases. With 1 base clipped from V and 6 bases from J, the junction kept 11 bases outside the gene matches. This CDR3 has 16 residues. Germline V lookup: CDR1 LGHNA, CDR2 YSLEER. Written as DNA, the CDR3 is TGCGCCAGCAGCCAAGGAGCGGGACAGCAAAGAAATGGCTACACCTTC. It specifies CASSQGAGQQRNGYTF.